This TCR beta chain was documented in a study of beta chain features in type 1 diabetes. Background on the study: No age, gender or cell yield differences were seen between patients and healthy donors.

This clone has a handful of counts. Sequencing targeted expressed TCRB transcripts, as all isolated RNA had been reverse transcribed. There were 3 million to 4 million reads on average in the naive, central memory and regulatory T cell samples. Libraries were prepared by immunoSEQ multiplex PCR; TCRdb keeps only in-frame clonotypes and omits some of them. The sample includes 900,000 or so clones, about a sixth of them seen just once. The V gene's germline CDR1 is ENHRY and CDR2 SYGVKD. V was shortened by 10 bases and J by 0 bases, with 23 bases between the two germline ends. The CDR3 is made up of 17 amino acids.

This chain joins TRBV10-3 and TRBJ2-3, with D perhaps TRBD2 (6 bases). The clonotype originates from a woman under 30 in good health. Sequences were obtained from naive CD4+ T cells from blood. CDR3 bases: TGTGCCACGATGGATCGGGCGGGAAACGTTAGCACAGATACGCAGTATTTT. Amino acids: CATMDRAGNVSTDTQYF.